Below, one T cell receptor beta chain is given with its context. Its target is not known. The germline V and J ends were trimmed by 0 bases and 2 bases, with 14 bases remaining between them. This CDR3 has 16 residues. Per the germline V gene, CDR1 is SGHNT and CDR2 is YENEEA. As defined, naive CD8 cells were CD45RO-negative and positively selected for CCR7, with terminally differentiated effector memory CD45RA+ cells excluded. This sample is part of a study of shared clonotypes between healthy human individuals. Findings and limits, study-wide: Among the subsets, naive ones generally showed larger estimated richness than memory ones.

Only in-frame clones appear in the TCRdb table, and some are missing; sequencing was by immunoSEQ multiplex PCR. Among roughly 600,000 clones listed, more than 95% were seen once. Sequencing was performed on naive CD8+ T cells sorted from blood. The origin of this receptor is a young man in good health. The chain joins TRBV11-3 to TRBJ2-7; TRBD2 is a possible D gene (6 bases). The CDR3, as DNA: TGTGCCAGCAGCTTAGATGGAGAGCGGGCCCCCTACGAGCAGTACTTC. Protein product: CASSLDGERAPYEQYF.